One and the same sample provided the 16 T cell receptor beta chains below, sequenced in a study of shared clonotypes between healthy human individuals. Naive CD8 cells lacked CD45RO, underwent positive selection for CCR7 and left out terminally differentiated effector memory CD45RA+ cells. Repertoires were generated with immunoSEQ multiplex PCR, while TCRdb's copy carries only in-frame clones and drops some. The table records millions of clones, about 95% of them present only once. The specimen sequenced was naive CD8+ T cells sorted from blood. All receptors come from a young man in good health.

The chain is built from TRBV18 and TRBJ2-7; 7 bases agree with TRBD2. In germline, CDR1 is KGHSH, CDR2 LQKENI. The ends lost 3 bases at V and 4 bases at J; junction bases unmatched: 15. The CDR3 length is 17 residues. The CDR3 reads CASSPQMGEGFFYEQYF. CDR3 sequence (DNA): TGTGCCAGCTCACCCCAGATGGGGGAGGGCTTTTTTTACGAGCAGTACTTC.

This chain's CDR3 is CASSPQEGFEQYF. For the CDR3, the DNA is TGTGCCAGCAGTCCTCAGGAGGGATTCGAGCAGTACTTC. This sequence joins TRBV27 and TRBJ2-7; D possibly corresponds to TRBD2 (6 bases). From germline, CDR1 is MNHEY and CDR2 SMNVEV (reference sequence). CDR3 length: 13 amino acids. Trimming stripped 5 bases from V and 6 bases from J, with 14 bases between.

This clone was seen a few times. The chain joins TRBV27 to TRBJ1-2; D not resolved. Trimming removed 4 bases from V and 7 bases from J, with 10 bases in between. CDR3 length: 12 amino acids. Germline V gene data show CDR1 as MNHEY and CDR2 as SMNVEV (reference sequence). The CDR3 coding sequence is TGTGCCAGCAGTTCCCACGGGTCTGGCTACACCTTC. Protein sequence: CASSSHGSGYTF.

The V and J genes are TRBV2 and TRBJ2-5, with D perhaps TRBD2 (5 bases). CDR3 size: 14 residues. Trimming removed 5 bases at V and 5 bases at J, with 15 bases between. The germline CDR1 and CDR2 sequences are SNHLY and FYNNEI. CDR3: CASSSRASWETQYF. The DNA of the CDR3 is TGTGCCAGCAGTTCAAGGGCTAGCTGGGAGACCCAGTACTTC. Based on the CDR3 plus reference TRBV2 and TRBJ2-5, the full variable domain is EPEVTQTPSHQVTQMGQEVILRCVPISNHLYFYWYRQILGQKVEFLVSFYNNEISEKSEIFDDQFSVERPDGSNFTLKIRSTKLEDSAMYFCASSSRASWETQYFGPGTRLLVL.

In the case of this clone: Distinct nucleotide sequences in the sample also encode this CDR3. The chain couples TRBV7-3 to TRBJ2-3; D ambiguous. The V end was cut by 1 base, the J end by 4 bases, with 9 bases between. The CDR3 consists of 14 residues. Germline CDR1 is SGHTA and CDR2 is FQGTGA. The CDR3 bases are TGTGCCAGCAGCTTAATCGGTGGGTCAGATACGCAGTATTTT. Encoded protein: CASSLIGGSDTQYF.

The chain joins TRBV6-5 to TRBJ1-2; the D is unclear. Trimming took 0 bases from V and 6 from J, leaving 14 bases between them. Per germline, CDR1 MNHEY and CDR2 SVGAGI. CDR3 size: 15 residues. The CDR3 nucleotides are TGTGCCAGCAGTTACTCGAATAGTGCAGCGGATGGCTACACCTTC. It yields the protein CASSYSNSAADGYTF.

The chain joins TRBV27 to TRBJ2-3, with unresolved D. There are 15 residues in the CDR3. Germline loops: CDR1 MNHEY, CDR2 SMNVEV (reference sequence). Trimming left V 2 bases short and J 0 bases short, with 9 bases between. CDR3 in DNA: TGTGCCAGCAGTTTAGACTGGGATAGCACAGATACGCAGTATTTT. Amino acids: CASSLDWDSTDTQYF.

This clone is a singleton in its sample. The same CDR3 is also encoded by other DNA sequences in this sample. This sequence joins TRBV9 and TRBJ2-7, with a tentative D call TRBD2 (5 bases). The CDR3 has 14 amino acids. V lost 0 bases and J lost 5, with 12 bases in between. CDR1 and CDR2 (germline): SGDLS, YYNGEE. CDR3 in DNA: TGTGCCAGCAGCGTAGGAGGGTCCGGAGACGAGCAGTACTTC. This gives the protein CASSVGGSGDEQYF. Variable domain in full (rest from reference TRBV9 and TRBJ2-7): DSGVTQTPKHLITATGQRVTLRCSPRSGDLSVYWYQQSLDQGLQFLIQYYNGEERAKGNILERFSAQQFPDLHSELNLSSLELGDSALYFCASSVGGSGDEQYFGPGTRLTVT.

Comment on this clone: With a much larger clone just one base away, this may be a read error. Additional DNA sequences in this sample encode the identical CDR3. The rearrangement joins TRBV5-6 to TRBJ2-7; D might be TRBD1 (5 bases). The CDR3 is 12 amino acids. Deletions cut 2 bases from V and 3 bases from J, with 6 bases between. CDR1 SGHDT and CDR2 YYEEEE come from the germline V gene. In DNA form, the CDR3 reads TGTGCCAGCAGCTTAGGGGACTACGAGCAGTACTTC. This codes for CASSLGDYEQYF.

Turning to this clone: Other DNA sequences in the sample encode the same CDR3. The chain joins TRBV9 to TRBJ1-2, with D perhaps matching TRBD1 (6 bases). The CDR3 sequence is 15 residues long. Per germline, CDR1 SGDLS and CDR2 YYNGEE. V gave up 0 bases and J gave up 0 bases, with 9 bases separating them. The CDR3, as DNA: TGTGCCAGCAGCGTAGGGACAGATGCTAACTATGGCTACACCTTC. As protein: CASSVGTDANYGYTF.

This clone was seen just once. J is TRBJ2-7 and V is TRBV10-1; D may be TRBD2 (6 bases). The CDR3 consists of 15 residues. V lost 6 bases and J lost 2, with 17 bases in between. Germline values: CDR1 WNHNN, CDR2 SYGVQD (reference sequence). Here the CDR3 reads CASSAGDFGAYEQYF. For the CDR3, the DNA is TGCGCCAGCAGCGCTGGGGACTTCGGGGCCTACGAGCAGTACTTC.

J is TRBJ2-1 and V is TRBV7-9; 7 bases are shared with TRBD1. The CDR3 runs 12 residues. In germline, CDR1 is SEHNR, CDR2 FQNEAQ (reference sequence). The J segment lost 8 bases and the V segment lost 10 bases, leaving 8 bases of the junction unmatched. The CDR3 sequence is CATSGQTHEQFF. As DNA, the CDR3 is TGTGCCACGTCGGGACAGACGCATGAGCAGTTCTTC.

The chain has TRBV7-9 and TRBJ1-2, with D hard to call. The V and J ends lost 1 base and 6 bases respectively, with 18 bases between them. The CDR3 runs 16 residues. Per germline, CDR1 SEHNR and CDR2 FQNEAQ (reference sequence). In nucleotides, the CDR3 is TGTGCCAGCAGCTTAGGTCGGTTGGAGTTAGAAGATGGCTACACCTTC. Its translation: CASSLGRLELEDGYTF.

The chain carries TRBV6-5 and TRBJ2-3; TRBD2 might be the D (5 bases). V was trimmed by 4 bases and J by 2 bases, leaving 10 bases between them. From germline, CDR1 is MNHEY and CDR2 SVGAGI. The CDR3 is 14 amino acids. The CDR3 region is CASSSLAVTDTQYF. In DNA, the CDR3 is TGTGCCAGCAGTTCCCTAGCAGTCACAGATACGCAGTATTTT.

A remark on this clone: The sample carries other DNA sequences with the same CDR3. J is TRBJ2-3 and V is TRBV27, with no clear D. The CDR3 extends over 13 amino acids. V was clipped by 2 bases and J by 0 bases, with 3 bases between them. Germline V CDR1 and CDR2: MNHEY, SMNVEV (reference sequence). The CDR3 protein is CASSLTSTDTQYF. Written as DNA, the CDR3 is TGTGCCAGCAGTTTAACCAGCACAGATACGCAGTATTTT.

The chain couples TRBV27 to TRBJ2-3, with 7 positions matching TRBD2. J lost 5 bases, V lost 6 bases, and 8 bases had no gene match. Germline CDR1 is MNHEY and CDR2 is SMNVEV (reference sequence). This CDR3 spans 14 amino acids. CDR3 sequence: CASSPAGVLDTQYF. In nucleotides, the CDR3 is TGTGCCAGCAGCCCTGCGGGAGTGTTAGATACGCAGTATTTT.